A selection of T cell receptor beta chains follows, all from one sample in a study of regulatory T cells in long-lasting Graves disease. TCRdb redid the calling of the multiplex PCR reads with MiXCR, one entry per CDR3 protein. Of about 420,000 distinct CDR3 sequences listed, roughly 15% are singletons. These same records also appear under a second study, on T cells in Graves' hyperthyroidism and ophthalmopathy.

The source material was peripheral blood mononuclear cells (PBMCs), sampled at new diagnosis, from a patient treated with antithyroid drugs. All receptors derive from a woman younger than 35 with Graves disease. Both conserved end residues are part of each CDR3. A D gene is named only where the DNA matches it firmly. Only part of the rows carry a size: once, few, many, or a class if the clone is expanded.

clone size | D gene | J gene | V gene | CDR3 protein | CDR3 DNA
. | . | TRBJ2-7 | TRBV5-1 | CASSDTGTRSYEQYF | TGCGCCAGCAGCGATACCGGGACCAGATCTTACGAGCAGTACTTC
. | TRBD1 | TRBJ2-3 | TRBV6-1 | CASSRDRNTDTQYF | TGTGCCAGCAGTCGGGACAGGAACACAGATACGCAGTATTTT
. | . | TRBJ1-1 | TRBV28 | CASSLRQATEAFF | TGTGCCAGCAGTCTTAGACAGGCCACTGAAGCTTTCTTT
many | . | TRBJ2-7 | TRBV28 | CASSFLAAGIYEQYF | .
few | . | TRBJ2-7 | TRBV3-1 | CASSQERFHAYEQYF | TGTGCCAGCAGCCAAGAAAGGTTCCACGCCTACGAGCAGTACTTC
. | . | TRBJ1-1 | TRBV6-1 | CASSYQGGEAFF | TGTGCCAGCAGCTATCAAGGAGGAGAAGCTTTCTTT
many | TRBD2 | TRBJ2-7 | TRBV24-1 | CATSDSSGSYEQYF | TGTGCCACCAGTGATTCCAGCGGGAGCTACGAGCAGTACTTC
. | . | TRBJ2-5 | TRBV28 | CASSSHPRGGGETQYF | TGTGCCAGCAGTTCACATCCTAGAGGGGGGGGGGAGACCCAGTACTTC
many | TRBD2 | TRBJ2-1 | TRBV2 | CASSASSGGYNEQFF | TGTGCCAGCAGTGCATCTAGCGGGGGATACAATGAGCAGTTCTTC
few | TRBD1 | TRBJ1-4 | TRBV28 | CASLGTVGEKLFF | TGTGCCAGCCTAGGGACAGTCGGTGAAAAACTGTTTTTT
many | TRBD1 | TRBJ2-5 | TRBV27 | CASSPRQGAGFGETQYF | TGTGCCAGCAGTCCCCGACAGGGGGCTGGGTTCGGTGAGACCCAGTACTTC
many | TRBD2 | TRBJ2-3 | TRBV24-1 | CATQLAGVPDTQYF | TGTGCCACCCAACTAGCGGGAGTGCCAGATACGCAGTATTTT
many | . | TRBJ2-5 | TRBV11-2 | CASSLEASLQETQYF | TGTGCCAGCAGCTTAGAAGCTAGCCTACAAGAGACCCAGTACTTC
. | . | TRBJ2-1 | TRBV6-2/TRBV6-3 | CASSYSVRDSEFF | TGTGCCAGCAGTTACTCAGTCCGGGACTCCGAGTTCTTC
many | TRBD1 | TRBJ1-1 | TRBV28 | CASSLGSDGTGENTEAFF | TGTGCCAGCAGTTTAGGGAGCGACGGGACAGGGGAGAACACTGAAGCTTTCTTT
few | TRBD1 | TRBJ1-6 | TRBV5-1 | CASSLGQGWNSPLHF | TGCGCCAGCAGCTTGGGACAGGGATGGAATTCACCCCTCCACTTT
many | TRBD2 | TRBJ2-3 | TRBV12-3/TRBV12-4 | CASFSGTTDTQYF | TGTGCCAGTTTTAGCGGGACCACAGATACGCAGTATTTT
few | . | TRBJ1-1 | TRBV20-1 | CSVREWGGYTEAFF | TGCAGTGTCAGAGAATGGGGGGGCTACACTGAAGCTTTCTTT
. | . | TRBJ2-3 | TRBV28 | CASSPGTPQRSNTQYF | TGTGCCAGCAGCCCAGGGACTCCCCAGCGCAGTAATACGCAGTATTTT
. | . | TRBJ1-2 | TRBV9 | CASSVEGGGSYGYTF | TGTGCCAGCAGCGTAGAAGGGGGAGGATCCTATGGCTACACCTTC
. | . | TRBJ1-2 | TRBV14 | CASSQVTAWGYTF | TGTGCCAGCAGCCAAGTAACAGCCTGGGGCTACACCTTC
many | . | TRBJ1-5 | TRBV28 | CASSFSGLGNQPQHF | TGTGCCAGCAGTTTCTCGGGTCTAGGGAATCAGCCCCAGCATTTT
. | TRBD2 | TRBJ2-1 | TRBV7-9 | CASSPRLAGNSYNEQFF | TGTGCCAGCAGCCCCCGACTAGCGGGGAACTCCTACAATGAGCAGTTCTTC
many | . | TRBJ1-1 | TRBV30 | CAWMASIRATEAFF | TGTGCCTGGATGGCGTCCATCCGGGCCACTGAAGCTTTCTTT
few | . | TRBJ1-3 | TRBV5-1 | CASSLQQGSSGNTIYF | TGCGCCAGCAGCTTACAACAGGGCAGCTCTGGAAACACCATATATTTT
many | TRBD2 | TRBJ2-1 | TRBV29-1 | CSSTSGTSYNEQFF | TGCAGCTCAACTAGCGGGACCTCCTACAATGAGCAGTTCTTC
many | TRBD1 | TRBJ2-7 | TRBV7-9 | CASSQTGVREQYF | TGTGCCAGCAGCCAGACAGGGGTGAGGGAGCAGTACTTC
many | TRBD1 | TRBJ1-1 | TRBV6-2/TRBV6-3 | CASSYSAGTGLEAEAFF | TGTGCCAGCAGTTACTCGGCAGGGACAGGGTTGGAGGCTGAAGCTTTCTTT
. | TRBD2 | TRBJ2-4 | TRBV7-9 | CASSLAAGLTPRAIQYF | TGTGCCAGCAGCTTAGCAGCGGGACTCACGCCCAGGGCCATTCAGTACTTC
many | . | TRBJ1-6 | TRBV11-2 | CASSLGDSSGSPLHF | TGTGCCAGCAGCTTAGGCGACAGTTCAGGATCACCCCTCCACTTT
. | . | TRBJ2-3 | TRBV24-1 | CATSAKVGEPLDF | TGTGCCACCAGTGCTAAGGTGGGGGAGCCTCTGGATTTT
many | . | TRBJ2-7 | TRBV3-1 | CASSQDIPSSGDEQYF | TGTGCCAGCAGCCAAGACATCCCCTCATCTGGGGACGAGCAGTACTTC
many | . | TRBJ1-3 | TRBV7-9 | CASSLDLGNTIYF | TGTGCCAGCAGCTTGGACTTAGGAAACACCATATATTTT
many | TRBD2 | TRBJ2-5 | TRBV28 | CASSLAGGLQTQYF | TGTGCCAGCAGTTTGGCGGGAGGGCTACAGACCCAGTACTTC
few | . | TRBJ1-1 | TRBV11-2 | CASSPRPQGPMNTEAFF | TGTGCCAGCAGCCCACGACCGCAGGGGCCTATGAACACTGAAGCTTTCTTT
. | . | TRBJ2-5 | TRBV7-3 | CASSLTGSGMFETQYF | TGTGCCAGCAGCTTAACCGGTTCTGGAATGTTCGAGACCCAGTACTTC
many | . | TRBJ2-7 | TRBV11-1 | CASNGPWSSEQYF | TGTGCCAGCAACGGACCCTGGAGCAGCGAGCAGTACTTC
many | TRBD2 | TRBJ2-2 | TRBV6-5 | CASSWLAGGPHGELFF | TGTGCCAGCAGTTGGCTAGCGGGAGGGCCGCACGGGGAGCTGTTTTTT
few | . | TRBJ1-2 | TRBV24-1 | CATSETDYGYTF | TGTGCCACCAGTGAAACAGACTATGGCTACACCTTC
few | TRBD2 | TRBJ2-1 | TRBV18 | CASSRTPGLAGAKNEQFF | TGTGCCAGCTCACGAACCCCGGGACTAGCGGGAGCTAAGAATGAGCAGTTCTTC
many | . | TRBJ1-1 | TRBV7-9 | CASRTNTEAFF | TGTGCCAGCCGAACGAACACTGAAGCTTTCTTT
many | TRBD1 | TRBJ2-7 | TRBV27 | CASSLSSRTGMYEQYF | TGTGCCAGCAGTTTATCCTCTAGGACAGGGATGTACGAGCAGTACTTC
few | . | TRBJ2-1 | TRBV5-1 | CASYHRDKKTNEQFF | TGCGCCAGCTACCACCGGGACAAGAAAACCAATGAGCAGTTCTTC
. | . | TRBJ1-2 | TRBV29-1 | CSVEGGTGYGYTF | TGCAGCGTTGAGGGGGGTACGGGCTATGGCTACACCTTC
many | . | TRBJ2-7 | TRBV20-1 | CSARVGGRYEQYF | TGCAGTGCTAGAGTCGGGGGAAGGTACGAGCAGTACTTC
few | TRBD2 | TRBJ2-7 | TRBV7-9 | CASSSTGTIIYEQYF | TGTGCCAGCAGCTCTACCGGGACTATTATCTACGAGCAGTACTTC
. | TRBD2 | TRBJ2-7 | TRBV12-3/TRBV12-4 | CASSPRLAGGKHEQYF | TGTGCCAGCAGTCCCCGACTAGCGGGAGGGAAACACGAGCAGTACTTC
few | . | TRBJ2-3 | TRBV29-1 | CSVAVQGPNTQYF | TGCAGCGTTGCTGTCCAGGGGCCGAATACGCAGTATTTT
many | . | TRBJ1-1 | TRBV3-1 | CASSKPGQNTEAFF | TGTGCCAGCAGCAAACCGGGACAGAACACTGAAGCTTTCTTT
many | . | TRBJ2-1 | TRBV11-2 | CASSPISRPTEQFF | TGTGCCAGCAGCCCAATTTCTAGACCTACTGAGCAGTTCTTC
. | TRBD1 | TRBJ1-4 | TRBV25-1 | CASTTGYYSKLFF | TGTGCCAGCACGACAGGGTATTATTCAAAACTGTTTTTT
many | . | TRBJ2-7 | TRBV28 | CASKTFDSSYEQYF | TGTGCCAGTAAGACTTTCGACAGTTCCTACGAGCAGTACTTC
many | TRBD1 | TRBJ2-2 | TRBV5-1 | CASSLVDRGRKNTGELFF | TGCGCCAGCAGCTTGGTGGACAGGGGGCGTAAGAACACCGGGGAGCTGTTTTTT
many | . | TRBJ2-3 | TRBV20-1 | CSASPLGGVTDTQYF | TGCAGTGCTAGCCCCCTAGGCGGAGTCACAGATACGCAGTATTTT